The clone carrying this TCR beta chain was counted once. Germline V gene sequence: CDR1 SGHDT, CDR2 YYEEEE. Trimming cost V 4 bases and J 2 bases, with 13 bases left between them. The CDR3 is made up of 15 amino acids. The data originate from a study of cytomegalovirus exposure and HLA in healthy donors. Study-level background: A prior study identified over 100 million unique TCR beta sequences from 150 million to 200 million T cells.

The study ran its PCR with 60 Vbeta and 13 Jbeta primers. Assay: immunoSEQ multiplex PCR; the TCRdb copy retains only in-frame clones and omits some. The table records 200,000 to 250,000 clones, more than 75% of them present only once. The sequence was obtained from a middle-aged woman in good health and CMV-seronegative. The chain links TRBV5-6 to TRBJ2-1; a possible D gene is TRBD2 (6 bases). Material for sequencing was PBMCs. The CDR3 DNA follows: TGTGCCAGCAGCCCGGGGGTGATTACCTACAATGAGCAGTTCTTC. It encodes CASSPGVITYNEQFF.